The 3 T cell receptor beta chains given below trace back to one sample, sequenced in a study of blood T cell repertoires in COVID-19. Assay used: immunoSEQ multiplex PCR; TCRdb lists only in-frame clones, some missing. Of around 70,000 clones detected, about 91% appear once; the ten largest clones hold roughly 9.6%. The sequenced sample was peripheral blood. The receptor source for this set is a man older than 75 with acute or convalescent COVID-19.

The chain employs TRBV7-3 and TRBJ2-1, with 8 bases lining up with TRBD2. The V and J ends lost 2 bases and 4 bases, in that order; junction bases with no gene match: 4. Germline V gene lookup returns CDR1 SGHTA and CDR2 FQGTGA. This CDR3 comprises 15 residues. The CDR3 DNA is TGTGCCAGCAGCTTATGGGCGGGGGGATACAATGAGCAGTTCTTC. Residues: CASSLWAGGYNEQFF.

The V call is TRBV25-1, the J call TRBJ1-4; TRBD1 matches at 9 bases. With 4 bases clipped from V and 3 bases from J, the junction kept 6 bases outside the gene matches. The germline V gene has CDR1 MGHDK and CDR2 SYGVNS. This CDR3 is built from 16 residues. The CDR3: CASSVGTGFANEKLFF. In DNA, the CDR3 is TGTGCCAGCAGTGTTGGGACAGGGTTTGCTAATGAAAAACTGTTTTTT.

The chain recombines TRBV30 with TRBJ2-1; TRBD2 aligns across 8 bases. After removal of 2 bases from V and 2 bases from J, the junction contained 2 bases not matched to a gene. CDR3 size: 14 residues. CDR1 GTSNPN and CDR2 SVGIG come from the germline V gene (reference sequence). CDR3 nucleotides: TGTGCCTGGAGTACCGGGAGGGCCTACAATGAGCAGTTCTTC. Its protein product is CAWSTGRAYNEQFF.